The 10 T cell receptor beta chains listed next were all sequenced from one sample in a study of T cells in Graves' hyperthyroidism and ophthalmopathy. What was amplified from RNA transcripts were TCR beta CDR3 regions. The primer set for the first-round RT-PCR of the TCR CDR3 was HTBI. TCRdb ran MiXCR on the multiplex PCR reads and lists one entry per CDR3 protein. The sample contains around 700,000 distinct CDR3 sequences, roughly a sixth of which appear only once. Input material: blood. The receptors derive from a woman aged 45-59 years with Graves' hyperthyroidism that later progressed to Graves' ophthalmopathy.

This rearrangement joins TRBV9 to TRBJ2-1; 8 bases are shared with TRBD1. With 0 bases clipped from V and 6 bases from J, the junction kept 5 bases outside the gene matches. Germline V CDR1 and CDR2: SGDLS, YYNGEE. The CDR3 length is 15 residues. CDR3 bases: TGTGCCAGCAGCGTAGAAGGACAGGGTTTCAATGAGCAGTTCTTC. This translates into CASSVEGQGFNEQFF.

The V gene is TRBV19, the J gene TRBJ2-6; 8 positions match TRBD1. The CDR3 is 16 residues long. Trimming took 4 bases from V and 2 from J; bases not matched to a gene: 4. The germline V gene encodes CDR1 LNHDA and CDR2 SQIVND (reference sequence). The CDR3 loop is CASSTQGAPGANVLTF. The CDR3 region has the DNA TGTGCCAGTAGTACGCAGGGGGCGCCTGGGGCCAACGTCCTGACTTTC.

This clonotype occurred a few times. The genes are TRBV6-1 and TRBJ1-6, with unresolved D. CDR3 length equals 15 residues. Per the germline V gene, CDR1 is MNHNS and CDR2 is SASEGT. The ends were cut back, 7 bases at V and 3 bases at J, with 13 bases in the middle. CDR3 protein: CASISFGFYNSPLHF. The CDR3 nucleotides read TGTGCCAGCATATCCTTCGGGTTCTATAATTCACCCCTCCACTTT.

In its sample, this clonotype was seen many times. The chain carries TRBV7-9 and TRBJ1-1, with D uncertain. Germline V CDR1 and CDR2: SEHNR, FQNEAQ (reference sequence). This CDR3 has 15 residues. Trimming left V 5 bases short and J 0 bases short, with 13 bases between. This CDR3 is CASSRERQLNTEAFF. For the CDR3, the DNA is TGTGCCAGCAGCAGAGAAAGGCAGCTGAACACTGAAGCTTTCTTT.

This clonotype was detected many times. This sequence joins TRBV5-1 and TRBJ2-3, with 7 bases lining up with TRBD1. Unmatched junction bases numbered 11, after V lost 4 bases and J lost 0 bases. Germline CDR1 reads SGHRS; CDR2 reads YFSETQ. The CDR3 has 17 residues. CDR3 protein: CASSPIRTGTSTDTQYF. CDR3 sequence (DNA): TGCGCCAGCAGCCCGATTAGGACAGGCACTAGCACAGATACGCAGTATTTT. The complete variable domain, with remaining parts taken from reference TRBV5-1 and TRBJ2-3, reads KAGVTQTPRYLIKTRGQQVTLSCSPISGHRSVSWYQQTPGQGLQFLFEYFSETQRNKGNFPGRFSGRQFSNSRSEMNVSTLELGDSALYLCASSPIRTGTSTDTQYFGPGTRLTVL.

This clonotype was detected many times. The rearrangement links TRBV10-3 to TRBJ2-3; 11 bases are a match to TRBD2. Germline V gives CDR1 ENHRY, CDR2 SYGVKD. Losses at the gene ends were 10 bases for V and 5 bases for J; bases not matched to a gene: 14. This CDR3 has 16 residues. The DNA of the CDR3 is TGTGCCACCCGGGAGACCCTAGCGGGGGGTGTAGATACGCAGTATTTT. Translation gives CATRETLAGGVDTQYF.

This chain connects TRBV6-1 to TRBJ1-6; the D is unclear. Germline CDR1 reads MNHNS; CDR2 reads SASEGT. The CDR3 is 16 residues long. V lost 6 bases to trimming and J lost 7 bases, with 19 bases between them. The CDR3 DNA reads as TGTGCCAGCAGGACGGAGGTGGCGGCGGTGAATTCACCCCTCCACTTT. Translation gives CASRTEVAAVNSPLHF.

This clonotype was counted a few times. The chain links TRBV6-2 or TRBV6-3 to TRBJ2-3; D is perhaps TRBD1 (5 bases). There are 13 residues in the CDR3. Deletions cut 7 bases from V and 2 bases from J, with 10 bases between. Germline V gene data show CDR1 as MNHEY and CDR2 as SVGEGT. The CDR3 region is CASMTENTDTQYF. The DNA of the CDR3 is TGTGCCAGCATGACAGAAAACACAGATACGCAGTATTTT.

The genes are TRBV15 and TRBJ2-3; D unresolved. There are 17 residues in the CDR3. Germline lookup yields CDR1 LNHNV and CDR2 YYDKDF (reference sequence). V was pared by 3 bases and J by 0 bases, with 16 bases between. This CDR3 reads CATSSRVGQSSTDTQYF. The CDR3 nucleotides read TGTGCCACCAGCAGCCGGGTCGGGCAATCTAGCACAGATACGCAGTATTTT.

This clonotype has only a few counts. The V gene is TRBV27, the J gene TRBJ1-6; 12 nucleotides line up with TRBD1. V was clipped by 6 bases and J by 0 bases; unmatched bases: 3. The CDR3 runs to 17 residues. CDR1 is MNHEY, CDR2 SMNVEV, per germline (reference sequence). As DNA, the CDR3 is TGTGCCAGCAGGGGGACAGGGGGCGCCTCCTATAATTCACCCCTCCACTTT. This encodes CASRGTGGASYNSPLHF.